The 25 T cell receptor beta chains presented below share a single source sample, sequenced in a study of T cell changes during pregnancy in multiple sclerosis. Using immunoSEQ multiplex PCR, the repertoire was profiled, and TCRdb retains in-frame clones only, with some absent. Of about 100,000 clones in the sample, 92% were seen once. The sequencing here drew on peripheral blood, taken after pregnancy. The receptors were gathered from a female donor with multiple sclerosis, enrolled in a pregnancy study.

The chain carries TRBV27 and TRBJ1-1, with D tentatively TRBD1 (5 bases). Germline-derived CDR1 and CDR2 are MNHEY and SMNVEV (reference sequence). The CDR3 spans 14 residues. The V and J ends lost 8 bases and 1 base respectively, with 14 bases between them. CDR3 DNA: TGTGCCAGCGGGGCAGACAGAGGGAACACTGAAGCTTTCTTT. Protein product: CASGADRGNTEAFF.

The V call is TRBV6-6, the J call TRBJ2-3; TRBD2 agrees at 9 bases. Per the germline V gene, CDR1 is MNHNY and CDR2 is SVGAGI (reference sequence). The CDR3 is 15 amino acids. With 5 bases clipped from V and 4 bases from J, the junction kept 7 bases outside the gene matches. DNA of the CDR3: TGTGCCAGCAGTGGTAGCGGGAGAGGTCCAGATACGCAGTATTTT. This gives the protein CASSGSGRGPDTQYF.

The CDR3 spells CASSYFGSKDNSPLHF. The DNA of the CDR3 is TGTGCCAGCAGTTACTTCGGGTCAAAGGATAATTCACCCCTCCACTTT. The chain couples TRBV6-5 to TRBJ1-6; D unclear. The germline V and J ends were trimmed by 1 base and 5 bases, with 12 bases remaining between them. CDR1 MNHEY and CDR2 SVGAGI come from the germline V gene. The CDR3 totals 16 residues.

The chain employs TRBV4-3 and TRBJ1-2; 9 nucleotides line up with TRBD1. Germline assignment: CDR1 LGHNA and CDR2 YSLEER. This CDR3 is 15 amino acids long. V shed 0 bases, J shed 9 bases, and the junction held 8 bases outside the gene matches. In DNA form, the CDR3 reads TGCGCCAGCAGCCAAGATCAACAGGGGGCGCGGAGCTACACCTTC. As protein: CASSQDQQGARSYTF.

This clone came up once. This chain links TRBV30 with TRBJ1-4; 9 bases line up with TRBD1. Germline CDR1 GTSNPN, CDR2 SVGIG (reference sequence). The CDR3 spans 14 residues. V lost 2 bases and J lost 6; bases outside the gene matches: 4. For the CDR3, the DNA is TGTGCCTGGAGTAGGGGACAGGGAGATGAAAAACTGTTTTTT. Its translation: CAWSRGQGDEKLFF.

This clone was found a few times. The chain couples TRBV7-2 to TRBJ1-6; possibly TRBD1 for D (5 bases). The germline V and J ends were trimmed by 3 bases and 7 bases, with 16 bases remaining between them. The length of the CDR3 is 16 residues. In germline, CDR1 is SGHTA, CDR2 FQGNSA. CDR3 sequence: CASSFTRDRGNSPLHF. The DNA for the CDR3 is TGTGCCAGCAGCTTCACCAGGGACCGGGGGAATTCACCCCTCCACTTT. Complete variable domain (other parts from reference TRBV7-2 and TRBJ1-6): GAGVSQSPSNKVTEKGKDVELRCDPISGHTALYWYRQSLGQGLEFLIYFQGNSAPDKSGLPSDRFSAERTGGSVSTLTIQRTQQEDSAVYLCASSFTRDRGNSPLHFGNGTRLTVT.

V is TRBV9 and J is TRBJ1-1; 10 bases are shared with TRBD1. In germline, CDR1 is SGDLS, CDR2 YYNGEE. CDR3 length: 16 amino acids. J gave up 0 bases and V 2 bases, and 4 bases lay outside the gene matches. This chain's CDR3 is CASSVGQGNMNTEAFF. The DNA of the CDR3 is TGTGCCAGCAGCGTGGGACAGGGGAATATGAACACTGAAGCTTTCTTT. The full variable domain, rest sourced from reference TRBV9 and TRBJ1-1, is DSGVTQTPKHLITATGQRVTLRCSPRSGDLSVYWYQQSLDQGLQFLIQYYNGEERAKGNILERFSAQQFPDLHSELNLSSLELGDSALYFCASSVGQGNMNTEAFFGQGTRLTVV.

The rearrangement joins TRBV7-9 to TRBJ2-1; TRBD2 is a possible D gene (5 bases). The germline CDR1 and CDR2 sequences are SEHNR and FQNEAQ (reference sequence). V was pared by 10 bases and J by 2 bases, with 9 bases between. The CDR3 has 12 amino acids. Here the CDR3 reads CAIRETYNEQFF. In DNA form, the CDR3 reads TGTGCCATACGGGAAACCTACAATGAGCAGTTCTTC.

This chain joins TRBV28 and TRBJ2-3; 7 bases align to TRBD1. CDR1 and CDR2 (germline): MDHEN, SYDVKM. The CDR3 covers 15 residues. J was trimmed by 2 bases and V by 2 bases; bases with no gene match: 4. CDR3 nucleotide sequence: TGTGCCAGCAGTTTAGCGACAGGGAACACAGATACGCAGTATTTT. This sequence encodes CASSLATGNTDTQYF.

The chain employs TRBV18 and TRBJ2-3, with TRBD1 matching 9 bases. The V segment lost 4 bases and the J segment 3 bases; nucleotides outside the gene matches: 5. Germline V gene lookup returns CDR1 KGHSH and CDR2 LQKENI. The CDR3 loop spans 15 amino acids. The CDR3 DNA reads TGTGCCAGCTCACTCCACGGACAGGGGACAGATACGCAGTATTTT. This sequence encodes CASSLHGQGTDTQYF.

The chain is built from TRBV15 and TRBJ2-2; D possibly corresponds to TRBD1 (6 bases). Trimming took 11 bases from V and 1 from J, leaving 17 bases between them. The CDR3 covers 15 residues. CDR1 LNHNV and CDR2 YYDKDF come from the germline V gene (reference sequence). The CDR3 DNA is TGTGCCTTTTTCGACAGGACCGTGAACACCGGGGAGCTGTTTTTT. This sequence encodes CAFFDRTVNTGELFF. The full variable domain, completed using reference TRBV15 and TRBJ2-2, is DAMVIQNPRYQVTQFGKPVTLSCSQTLNHNVMYWYQQKSSQAPKLLFHYYDKDFNNEADTPDNFQSRRPNTSFCFLDIRSPGLGDTAMYLCAFFDRTVNTGELFFGEGSRLTVL.

The gene calls are TRBV29-1 and TRBJ1-1; 10 bases map to TRBD1. V shed 4 bases, J shed 3 bases, and the junction held 8 bases outside the gene matches. CDR3 size: 15 residues. CDR1 and CDR2 (germline): SQVTM, ANQGSEA. In nucleotides, the CDR3 is TGCAGCGTTGGGTCGCGGGACAGGGGTCACACTGAAGCTTTCTTT. The encoded protein is CSVGSRDRGHTEAFF.

This clone was detected only once. This rearrangement joins TRBV6-5 to TRBJ1-1, with D possibly matching TRBD1 (5 bases). Germline V gene sequence: CDR1 MNHEY, CDR2 SVGAGI. This CDR3 contains 14 residues. V shed 7 bases and J shed 6 bases, with 18 bases lying between them. The CDR3 DNA follows: TGTGCCAGCACCAACACGGGGCGGGGGGCTGAAGCTTTCTTT. Amino acids: CASTNTGRGAEAFF.

The V call is TRBV2, the J call TRBJ1-1; D is uncertain. Germline lookup yields CDR1 SNHLY and CDR2 FYNNEI. Trimming stripped 10 bases from V and 6 bases from J, with 12 bases between. The CDR3 consists of 11 residues. The CDR3 nucleotides read TGTGCCACGATAAGGAGAGCTGAAGCTTTCTTT. This translates into CATIRRAEAFF. Combining the CDR3 with reference TRBV2 and TRBJ1-1 gives the whole variable domain EPEVTQTPSHQVTQMGQEVILRCVPISNHLYFYWYRQILGQKVEFLVSFYNNEISEKSEIFDDQFSVERPDGSNFTLKIRSTKLEDSAMYFCATIRRAEAFFGQGTRLTVV.

V gene TRBV9 combines with J gene TRBJ2-4, with D tentatively TRBD2 (5 bases). The V and J ends lost 4 bases and 13 bases respectively, with 21 bases between them. CDR3 length equals 14 residues. Germline V gives CDR1 SGDLS, CDR2 YYNGEE. CDR3 region: CASSPKGAEARQYF. The DNA for the CDR3 is TGTGCCAGCAGCCCCAAGGGAGCTGAGGCGAGGCAGTACTTC. The full variable domain, its missing parts supplied by reference TRBV9 and TRBJ2-4, is DSGVTQTPKHLITATGQRVTLRCSPRSGDLSVYWYQQSLDQGLQFLIQYYNGEERAKGNILERFSAQQFPDLHSELNLSSLELGDSALYFCASSPKGAEARQYFGAGTRLSVL.

The V call is TRBV4-2, the J call TRBJ1-1; tentatively, D is TRBD1 (6 bases). The CDR3 is 15 residues long. The germline V and J ends were trimmed by 2 bases and 2 bases, with 12 bases remaining between them. The germline V gene has CDR1 LGHNA and CDR2 YNFKEQ. The CDR3 DNA reads TGTGCCAGCAGCCAAAACGCCAGGGGAAACACTGAAGCTTTCTTT. Translating gives CASSQNARGNTEAFF.

This chain connects TRBV29-1 to TRBJ2-1; TRBD2 aligns across 8 bases. The CDR3 spans 14 residues. The germline gives CDR1 SQVTM, CDR2 ANQGSEA. V lost 7 bases, J lost 0 bases, and 5 bases stayed unmatched. Here the CDR3 DNA reads TGCAGCGCCAGTCGGGGGGGCTCCTACAATGAGCAGTTCTTC. Translation gives CSASRGGSYNEQFF.

This clone was recorded only once. The chain uses TRBV6-1 and TRBJ2-6; TRBD1 agrees at 9 bases. CDR3 size: 18 residues. Germline loops: CDR1 MNHNS, CDR2 SASEGT. Trimming cost V 3 bases and J 0 bases; bases outside gene matches: 6. In DNA form, the CDR3 reads TGTGCCAGCAGTGACCCCGGGACAGGGAACTCTGGGGCCAACGTCCTGACTTTC. The encoded protein is CASSDPGTGNSGANVLTF.

The genes are TRBV5-1 and TRBJ1-2, with TRBD1 as a possible D gene (6 bases). The CDR3 runs 16 residues. The V gene's germline CDR1 is SGHRS and CDR2 YFSETQ. Between the trimmed V and J ends, which lost 3 bases and 7 bases, there was a span of 22 bases. The CDR3 DNA sequence: TGCGCCAGCAGCTCGGCAAACAGGGAATTTGAGGGTGGCTACACCTTC. Translation: CASSSANREFEGGYTF.

The J gene is TRBJ1-1, the V gene TRBV29-1, with TRBD1 identical over 12 bases. Germline CDR1 and CDR2: SQVTM and ANQGSEA. This CDR3 is built from 14 residues. V shed 5 bases, J shed 4 bases, and the junction held 5 bases outside the gene matches. The CDR3 is CSVPGQGATTEAFF. The CDR3 coding sequence is TGCAGCGTTCCGGGACAGGGGGCTACCACTGAAGCTTTCTTT.

The gene calls are TRBV11-3 and TRBJ2-1, with D tentatively TRBD2 (5 bases). The CDR3 covers 15 residues. Germline CDR1 reads SGHNT; CDR2 reads YENEEA. Trimming cost V 4 bases and J 6 bases, with 16 bases left between them. The CDR3 here is CASSWSLRAPNEQFF. The CDR3 region has the DNA TGTGCCAGCAGCTGGAGTCTGCGGGCCCCCAATGAGCAGTTCTTC.

This sequence joins TRBV7-2 and TRBJ1-2, with D possibly being TRBD1 (5 bases). This CDR3 spans 13 amino acids. Germline loops: CDR1 SGHTA, CDR2 FQGNSA. V lost 4 bases, J lost 4 bases, and 10 bases lay in between. The CDR3 coding sequence is TGTGCCAGCAGCTCTAGGAGGGGCTATGGCTACACCTTC. This gives the protein CASSSRRGYGYTF.

The V gene is TRBV30, the J gene TRBJ1-1, with D possibly TRBD1 on 6 matching bases. Germline-derived CDR1 and CDR2 are GTSNPN and SVGIG (reference sequence). The CDR3 runs 13 residues. Trimming pared 5 bases from V and 2 bases from J, leaving 12 bases between. This chain's CDR3 is CAWGDRFNTEAFF. The CDR3 DNA is TGTGCCTGGGGTGACAGGTTCAACACTGAAGCTTTCTTT.

This rearrangement joins TRBV4-3 to TRBJ2-7; 8 nucleotides line up with TRBD1. CDR1 and CDR2 (germline): LGHNA, YSLEER. The CDR3 extends over 15 amino acids. The junction had 10 bases not matched to a gene; V was cut back by 3 bases and J by 6 bases. The CDR3, as DNA: TGCGCCAGCAGCCAGACCCAGACAGGGGCAGCCGAGCAGTACTTC. It encodes CASSQTQTGAAEQYF.

CDR3 amino acids: CASSFRRKSGTGAYEQYF. The CDR3 region has the DNA TGTGCCAGCAGTTTCCGGCGGAAATCCGGGACAGGGGCCTACGAGCAGTACTTC. The chain employs TRBV27 and TRBJ2-7; 10 nucleotides match TRBD1. The V segment lost 3 bases and the J segment 2 bases; nucleotides outside the gene matches: 13. CDR1 is MNHEY and CDR2 is SMNVEV in the germline V gene (reference sequence). CDR3 size: 18 residues.